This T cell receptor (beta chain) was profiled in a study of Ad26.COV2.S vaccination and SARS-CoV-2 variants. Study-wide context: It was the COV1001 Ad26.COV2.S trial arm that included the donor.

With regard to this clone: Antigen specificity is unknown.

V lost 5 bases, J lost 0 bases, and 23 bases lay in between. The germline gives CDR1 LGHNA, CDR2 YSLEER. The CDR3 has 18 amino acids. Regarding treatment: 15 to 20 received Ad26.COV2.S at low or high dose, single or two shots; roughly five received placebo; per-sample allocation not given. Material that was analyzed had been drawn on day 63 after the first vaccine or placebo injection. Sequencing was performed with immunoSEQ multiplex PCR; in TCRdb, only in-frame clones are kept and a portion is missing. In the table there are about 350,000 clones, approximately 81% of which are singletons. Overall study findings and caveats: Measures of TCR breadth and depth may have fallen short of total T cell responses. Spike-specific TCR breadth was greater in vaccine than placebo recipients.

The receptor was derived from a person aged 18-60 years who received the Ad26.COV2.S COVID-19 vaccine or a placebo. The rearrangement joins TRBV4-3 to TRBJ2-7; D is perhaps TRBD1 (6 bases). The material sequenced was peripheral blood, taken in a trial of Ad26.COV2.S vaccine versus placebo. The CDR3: CASSAHSSGTLSSYEQYF. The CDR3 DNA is TGCGCCAGCAGCGCACACTCTTCCGGGACATTGAGCTCCTACGAGCAGTACTTC.